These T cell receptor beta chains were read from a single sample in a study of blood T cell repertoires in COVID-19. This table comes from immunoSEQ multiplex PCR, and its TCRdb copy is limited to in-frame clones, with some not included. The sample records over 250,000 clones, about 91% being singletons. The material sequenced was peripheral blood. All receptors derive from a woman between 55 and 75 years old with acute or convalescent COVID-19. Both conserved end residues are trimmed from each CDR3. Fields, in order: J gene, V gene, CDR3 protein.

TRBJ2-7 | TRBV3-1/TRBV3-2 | ASSQVERSYEQY
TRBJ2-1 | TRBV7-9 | ASSGTSGVGNEQF
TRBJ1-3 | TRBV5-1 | ASSLSWSSGNTIY
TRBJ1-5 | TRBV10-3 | AISESTSGNQPQH
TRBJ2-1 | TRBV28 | ASSPPGNNEQF
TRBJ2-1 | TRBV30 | ASWVAGVYEQF
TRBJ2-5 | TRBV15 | ATSRDQWAMTGEVQETQY
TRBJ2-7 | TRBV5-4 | ASSRATGEYEQY
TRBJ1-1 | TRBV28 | ASSFWRPRDTEAF
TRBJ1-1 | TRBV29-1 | SVEASGTEAF
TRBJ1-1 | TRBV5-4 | ASSFDLEAF
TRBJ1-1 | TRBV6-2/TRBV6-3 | ASSFRTLMNTEAF
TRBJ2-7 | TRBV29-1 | SVRQASYEQY
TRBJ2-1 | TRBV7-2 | ATKPGPADEQF
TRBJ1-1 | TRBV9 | ASSVMPQGGQIFEAF
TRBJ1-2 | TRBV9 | ASSPAGTGDYGYT
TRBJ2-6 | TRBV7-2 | ASSFGGGANVLT
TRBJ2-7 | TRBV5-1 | ASSFTGLSYEQY
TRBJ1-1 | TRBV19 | ASSIAGVLNTEAF
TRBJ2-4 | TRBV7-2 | ASSQGLAGRIQY